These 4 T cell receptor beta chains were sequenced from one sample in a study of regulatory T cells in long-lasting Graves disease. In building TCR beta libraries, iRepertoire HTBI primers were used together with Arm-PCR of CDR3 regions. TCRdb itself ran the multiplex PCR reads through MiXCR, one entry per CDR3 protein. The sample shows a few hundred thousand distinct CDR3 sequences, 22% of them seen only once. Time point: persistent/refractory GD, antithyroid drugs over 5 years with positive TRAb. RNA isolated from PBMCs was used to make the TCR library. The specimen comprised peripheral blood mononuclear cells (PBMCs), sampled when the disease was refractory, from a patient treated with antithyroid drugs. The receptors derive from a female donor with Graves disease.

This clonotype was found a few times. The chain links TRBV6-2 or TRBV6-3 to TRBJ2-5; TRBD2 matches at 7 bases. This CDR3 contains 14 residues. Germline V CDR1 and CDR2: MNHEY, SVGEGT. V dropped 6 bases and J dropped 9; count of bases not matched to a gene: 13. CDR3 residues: CASRSGLVPQAQYF. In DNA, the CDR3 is TGTGCCAGCAGATCAGGACTAGTCCCTCAGGCCCAGTACTTC.

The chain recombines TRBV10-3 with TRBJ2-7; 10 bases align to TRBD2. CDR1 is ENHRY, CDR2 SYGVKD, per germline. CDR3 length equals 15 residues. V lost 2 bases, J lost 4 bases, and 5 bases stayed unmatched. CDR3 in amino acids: CAISEASGSRYEQYF. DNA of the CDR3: TGTGCCATCAGTGAGGCTAGCGGGAGTAGGTACGAGCAGTACTTC.

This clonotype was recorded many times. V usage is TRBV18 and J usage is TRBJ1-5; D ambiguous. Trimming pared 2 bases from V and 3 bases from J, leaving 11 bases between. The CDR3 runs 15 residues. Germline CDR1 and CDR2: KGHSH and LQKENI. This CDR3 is CASSPEATPNQPQHF. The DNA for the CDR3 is TGTGCCAGCTCACCAGAGGCAACCCCCAATCAGCCCCAGCATTTT.

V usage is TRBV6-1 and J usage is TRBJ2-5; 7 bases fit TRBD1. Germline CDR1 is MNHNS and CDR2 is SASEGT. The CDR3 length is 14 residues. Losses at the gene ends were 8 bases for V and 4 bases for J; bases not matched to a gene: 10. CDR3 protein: CASGNPTGLETQYF. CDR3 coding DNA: TGTGCCAGCGGAAACCCGACAGGGCTAGAGACCCAGTACTTC.